The rows below give T cell receptor beta chains drawn from one sample of a study of PD-1 blockade in classical Hodgkin lymphoma. The repertoire was sequenced with immunoSEQ multiplex PCR; TCRdb's copy has only in-frame clones and lacks some. The sample yields about 20,000 clones, 75% to 95% seen once. The sequenced material came from peripheral blood mononuclear cells (PBMCs). Receptor source: a human donor with classical Hodgkin lymphoma. CDR3s include the opening cysteine and the closing phenylalanine or tryptophan. D genes are given only for firm matches. Size is stated for part of the rows, as once, few or many counts, or as a class when the clone is expanded.

clone size	V gene	D gene	J gene	CDR3 protein	CDR3 DNA
NA	TRBV5-1	NA	TRBJ1-1	CASSLAQGSPEAFF	TGCGCCAGCAGCTTGGCGCAGGGGTCGCCTGAAGCTTTCTTT
NA	TRBV10-3	TRBD1	TRBJ2-1	CAISESDRANNEQFF	TGTGCCATCAGTGAGTCAGACAGGGCGAACAATGAGCAGTTCTTC
NA	TRBV7-2	TRBD2	TRBJ2-7	CASSPVGGRVMHEQYF	TGTGCCAGCAGCCCAGTCGGCGGGAGGGTGATGCACGAGCAGTACTTC
NA	TRBV7-9	NA	TRBJ2-5	CASSLGSGIQETQYF	TGTGCCAGCAGCTTAGGATCAGGGATACAAGAGACCCAGTACTTC
NA	TRBV10-3	NA	TRBJ2-7	CAISVGGSRYEQYF	TGTGCCATCAGTGTGGGCGGGTCCCGCTACGAGCAGTACTTC
NA	TRBV5-5	TRBD2	TRBJ2-7	CASSLVGRREQYF	TGTGCCAGCAGCTTGGTCGGGAGGAGGGAGCAGTACTTC
NA	TRBV7-6	TRBD2	TRBJ2-7	CASSLAGGERGYEQYF	TGTGCCAGCAGCTTAGCTGGGGGGGAGCGGGGCTACGAGCAGTACTTC
NA	TRBV2	NA	TRBJ1-2	CASSTDANYGYTF	TGTGCCAGCAGCACGGACGCTAACTATGGCTACACCTTC
NA	TRBV2	NA	TRBJ2-2	CASRPQVTGELFF	TGTGCCAGCAGACCTCAGGTTACCGGGGAGCTGTTTTTT
NA	TRBV20-1	NA	TRBJ2-7	CSAREGYEQYF	TGCAGTGCTAGAGAGGGATACGAGCAGTACTTC
NA	TRBV28	NA	TRBJ1-2	CASSRTGIYGYTF	TGTGCCAGCAGTCGTACAGGGATCTATGGCTACACCTTC
NA	TRBV28	TRBD1	TRBJ2-3	CASSPGQGYDTQYF	TGTGCCAGCAGTCCGGGACAGGGTTACGATACGCAGTATTTT
once	TRBV11-3	NA	TRBJ2-2	CASSPRTENTGELFF	TGTGCCAGCAGCCCCCGGACCGAAAACACCGGGGAGCTGTTTTTT
NA	TRBV6-5	NA	TRBJ2-3	CASNHGGQLTDTQYF	TGTGCCAGCAACCACGGGGGACAGCTTACAGATACGCAGTATTTT
NA	TRBV4-2	TRBD2	TRBJ2-1	CASSQDGTSGYNEQFF	TGTGCCAGCAGCCAAGATGGGACTAGCGGGTACAATGAGCAGTTCTTC
NA	TRBV5-4	TRBD2	TRBJ2-7	CASSLTSGRDEQYF	TGTGCCAGCAGCTTGACTAGCGGGAGAGATGAGCAGTACTTC
few	TRBV6-1	NA	TRBJ1-5	CASSVTVNQPQHF	TGTGCCAGCAGTGTGACGGTAAATCAGCCCCAGCATTTT
NA	TRBV19	TRBD2	TRBJ2-1	CASSPQGLAGELSYNEQFF	TGTGCCAGTAGCCCCCAGGGGCTAGCGGGGGAGCTCTCCTACAATGAGCAGTTCTTC
NA	TRBV28	NA	TRBJ2-7	CASSLTGDDEQYF	TGTGCCAGCAGTTTAACCGGCGACGACGAGCAGTACTTC
NA	TRBV5-5	TRBD2	TRBJ2-7	CASSLAASGRAIYEQYF	TGTGCCAGCAGCTTGGCGGCTAGCGGGAGGGCTATCTACGAGCAGTACTTC
NA	TRBV25-1	TRBD1	TRBJ2-2	CASSLGTGGSGELFF	TGTGCCAGCAGCCTCGGGACAGGGGGCTCCGGGGAGCTGTTTTTT
NA	TRBV6-1	TRBD2	TRBJ2-3	CASSGSGSPDTQYF	TGTGCCAGCAGTGGGAGCGGGAGTCCAGATACGCAGTATTTT
NA	TRBV5-1	NA	TRBJ2-3	CASSFGGTSTDTQYF	TGCGCCAGCAGCTTTGGCGGAACTAGCACAGATACGCAGTATTTT
NA	TRBV19	TRBD1	TRBJ2-3	CASHGQGETDTQYF	TGTGCCAGTCACGGACAGGGGGAGACAGATACGCAGTATTTT
NA	TRBV6-4	NA	TRBJ2-7	CASSDSGSTATVYEQYF	TGTGCCAGCAGTGACTCGGGGTCGACTGCGACTGTCTACGAGCAGTACTTC
NA	TRBV19	NA	TRBJ1-1	CASSISMNTEAFF	TGTGCCAGTAGTATCAGCATGAACACTGAAGCTTTCTTT
few	TRBV18	NA	TRBJ1-5	CASSLGDQGTPQHF	TGTGCCAGCTCACTCGGTGATCAGGGGACGCCCCAGCATTTT
NA	TRBV19	TRBD1	TRBJ2-6	CASKPGQGSSGANVLTF	TGTGCCAGTAAGCCGGGACAGGGGAGCTCTGGGGCCAACGTCCTGACTTTC
few	TRBV11-2	NA	TRBJ2-3	CASSLQAGRTDTQYF	TGTGCCAGCAGCTTACAGGCAGGCCGCACAGATACGCAGTATTTT
NA	TRBV18	TRBD1	TRBJ2-3	CASSPTQGSRDTQYF	TGTGCCAGCTCACCAACACAGGGGAGTCGGGATACGCAGTATTTT
NA	TRBV28	NA	TRBJ2-7	CASSLYRPGDEQYF	TGTGCCAGCAGTTTGTACCGCCCTGGGGACGAGCAGTACTTC
once	TRBV20-1	NA	TRBJ2-5	CSARDLARIDF	TGCAGTGCTAGAGATTTGGCTAGGATCGACTTC
NA	TRBV5-1	NA	TRBJ2-5	CASSLEREAQYF	TGCGCCAGCAGCTTGGAACGTGAGGCCCAGTACTTC
NA	TRBV6-5	NA	TRBJ2-1	CASSYARGVEQFF	TGTGCCAGCAGTTATGCCCGGGGAGTTGAGCAGTTCTTC
NA	TRBV7-9	TRBD2	TRBJ2-7	CASSPQLAGSRSYEQYF	TGTGCCAGCAGCCCCCAACTAGCGGGGTCCCGATCCTACGAGCAGTACTTC
NA	TRBV29-1	NA	TRBJ2-7	CSVELELGYEQYF	TGCAGCGTTGAATTGGAGTTGGGTTACGAGCAGTACTTC
NA	TRBV2	NA	TRBJ1-3	CARQESAGNTIYF	TGTGCCCGACAGGAGTCGGCTGGAAACACCATATATTTT
once	TRBV28	TRBD1	TRBJ2-1	CASTLDRSSYNEQFF	TGTGCCAGCACCTTGGACAGGAGCTCCTACAATGAGCAGTTCTTC